These 20 T cell receptor beta chains were sequenced from one sample in a study of blood T cell repertoires in COVID-19. Here immunoSEQ multiplex PCR was the method, and the copy in TCRdb shows in-frame clones only, minus some. Here the sample spans 380,000 or so clones, around 87% being singletons. Sequenced: PBMCs or T cells enriched from blood (not recorded which). Every receptor here comes from a man between 25 and 39 years old who had recovered from COVID-19.

J is TRBJ1-5 and V is TRBV4-3; 9 positions agree with TRBD1. V lost 5 bases, J lost 4 bases, and 6 bases stayed unmatched. The length of the CDR3 is 15 residues. The V gene's germline CDR1 is LGHNA and CDR2 YSLEER. In DNA form, the CDR3 reads TGCGCCAGCAGCGCCTTCGGACAGGGGAATCAGCCCCAGCATTTT. Translation: CASSAFGQGNQPQHF.

The table lists this clone with a count of one. This chain joins TRBV6-2 or TRBV6-3 and TRBJ1-2, with a tentative D call TRBD1 (6 bases). CDR3 length: 17 residues. The germline gives CDR1 MNHEY, CDR2 SVGEGT. The V end was cut by 6 bases, the J end by 4 bases, with 24 bases between. DNA of the CDR3: TGTGCCAGCAGCCCTCTGTGGGGGCGTACCCGCGGCTATGGCTACACCTTC. Translating gives CASSPLWGRTRGYGYTF.

In this sample, this clone turned up a few times. The CDR3 coding sequence is TGTGCCAGCAGCCAAGGACTAGCGGGGGGGCTACGCACAGATACGCAGTATTTT. This sequence encodes CASSQGLAGGLRTDTQYF. The chain uses TRBV4-2 and TRBJ2-3, with 14 bases that match TRBD2. The CDR3 contains 18 residues. CDR1 is LGHNA and CDR2 is YNFKEQ in the germline V gene. The V and J ends lost 1 base and 1 base, in that order; junction bases with no gene match: 4.

The gene calls are TRBV7-6 and TRBJ1-6; 10 bases map to TRBD1. Germline values: CDR1 SGHVS, CDR2 FNYEAQ. Germline trimming cut 4 bases from V and 10 bases from J; bases unmatched to any gene: 4. This CDR3 spans 14 amino acids. The CDR3 reads CASSSGQGVSPLHF. CDR3 nucleotides: TGTGCCAGCAGCTCAGGACAGGGGGTGTCACCCCTCCACTTT.

The rearrangement links TRBV13 to TRBJ2-4; the D gene is possibly TRBD2 (5 bases). V lost 5 bases and J lost 4, with 9 bases in between. Germline-derived CDR1 and CDR2 are PRHDT and FYEKMQ (reference sequence). CDR3 length: 13 residues. The CDR3 sequence is CASSREKKNIQYF. The CDR3 region has the DNA TGTGCCAGCAGCAGGGAGAAAAAAAACATTCAGTACTTC.

This chain joins TRBV9 and TRBJ2-5, with a possible D match to TRBD2 (7 bases). Trimming removed 3 bases at V and 5 bases at J, with 26 bases between. This CDR3 is built from 18 residues. Germline CDR1 and CDR2: SGDLS and YYNGEE. CDR3 sequence reads: CASSAGGTYFTSGETQYF. The CDR3, as DNA: TGTGCCAGCAGCGCGGGGGGCACTTACTTCACCTCTGGTGAGACCCAGTACTTC. Variable domain in full (rest from reference TRBV9 and TRBJ2-5): DSGVTQTPKHLITATGQRVTLRCSPRSGDLSVYWYQQSLDQGLQFLIQYYNGEERAKGNILERFSAQQFPDLHSELNLSSLELGDSALYFCASSAGGTYFTSGETQYFGPGTRLLVL.

This chain connects TRBV14 to TRBJ1-3; no firm D call. Germline V gives CDR1 SGHDN, CDR2 FVKESK. There are 14 residues in the CDR3. Trimming stripped 0 bases from V and 4 bases from J, with 7 bases between. The CDR3 nucleotides are TGTGCCAGCAGCCAAGATGTCCGGGGAAACACCATATATTTT. Protein sequence: CASSQDVRGNTIYF.

The V gene is TRBV29-1, the J gene TRBJ1-1; D is ambiguous. Germline CDR1 is SQVTM and CDR2 is ANQGSEA. This CDR3 comprises 12 residues. Deletions cut 6 bases from V and 1 base from J, with 9 bases between. The CDR3 DNA reads as TGCAGCGTATCCAGCGGGAACACTGAAGCTTTCTTT. It specifies CSVSSGNTEAFF. The variable domain in full, with the rest retrieved from reference TRBV29-1 and TRBJ1-1, is SAVISQKPSRDICQRGTSLTIQCQVDSQVTMMFWYRQQPGQSLTLIATANQGSEATYESGFVIDKFPISRPNLTFSTLTVSNMSPEDSSIYLCSVSSGNTEAFFGQGTRLTVV.

The chain joins TRBV6-2 or TRBV6-3 to TRBJ2-1, with D perhaps matching TRBD2 (5 bases). Trimming stripped 2 bases from V and 1 base from J, with 12 bases between. The CDR3 extends over 16 amino acids. CDR1 MNHEY and CDR2 SVGEGT come from the germline V gene. In nucleotides, the CDR3 is TGTGCCAGCAGTTACGGTGGGCTAGCATCCTACAATGAGCAGTTCTTC. Translation: CASSYGGLASYNEQFF.

This chain links TRBV3-1 (or the pseudogene TRBV3-2) with TRBJ1-3; D not resolved. V shed 8 bases and J shed 0 bases, with 5 bases lying between them. This CDR3 is built from 12 residues. The V gene's germline CDR1 is LGHDT and CDR2 YNNKEL (reference sequence). Here the CDR3 reads CASSDSGNTIYF. The CDR3, as DNA: TGTGCCAGCTCAGACTCTGGAAACACCATATATTTT.

The chain is built from TRBV4-1 and TRBJ2-1, with 7 bases that match TRBD2. CDR3 length: 15 residues. V was clipped by 6 bases and J by 4 bases; unmatched bases: 9. Germline V gene lookup returns CDR1 MGHRA and CDR2 YSYEKL. The DNA of the CDR3 is TGCGCCAGCAGAGGGAGGGGCCCCGGGTACAATGAGCAGTTCTTC. It is translated as CASRGRGPGYNEQFF.

The chain combines TRBV6-1 with TRBJ1-4; the D gene is possibly TRBD1 (6 bases). This CDR3 has 18 residues. Germline values: CDR1 MNHNS, CDR2 SASEGT. The V end was cut by 3 bases, the J end by 4 bases, with 21 bases between. This chain's CDR3 is CASSDRRLRTAYNEKLFF. The CDR3 DNA sequence: TGTGCCAGCAGTGACCGCAGACTGAGGACAGCTTATAATGAAAAACTGTTTTTT.

The chain is built from TRBV4-1 and TRBJ2-5, with 8 bases aligning to TRBD1. This CDR3 has 16 amino acids. V shed 0 bases and J 3 bases; nucleotides not matched to a gene: 6. From germline, CDR1 is MGHRA and CDR2 YSYEKL. The CDR3 DNA sequence: TGCGCCAGCAGCCAAGATTGGGCAGGGGGCGAAGAGACCCAGTACTTC. Translating it yields CASSQDWAGGEETQYF.

The chain employs TRBV10-3 and TRBJ1-3; 7 bases are a match to TRBD1. The CDR3 consists of 15 residues. Trimming at V came to 5 bases and at J to 0 bases, leaving 4 bases not matched to a gene. Germline CDR1 and CDR2: ENHRY and SYGVKD. CDR3 bases: TGTGCCATCAGTCCGGGACAGAGCTCTGGAAACACCATATATTTT. As protein: CAISPGQSSGNTIYF.

This chain links TRBV30 with TRBJ2-3; a possible D gene is TRBD2 (5 bases). With 3 bases removed from V and 2 bases from J, the gap between germline ends came to 12 bases. The CDR3 consists of 14 residues. Germline CDR1 reads GTSNPN; CDR2 reads SVGIG (reference sequence). The CDR3 bases are TGTGCCTGGAGCCCAAGGGAGAACACAGATACGCAGTATTTT. Translating gives CAWSPRENTDTQYF.

The rearrangement joins TRBV27 to TRBJ1-6; 8 positions match TRBD1. Germline trimming cut 5 bases from V and 6 bases from J; bases unmatched to any gene: 9. Germline loops: CDR1 MNHEY, CDR2 SMNVEV (reference sequence). The CDR3 consists of 16 residues. CDR3 sequence reads: CASSDRPTGVNSPLHF. In DNA, the CDR3 is TGTGCCAGCAGTGACCGACCGACAGGGGTTAATTCACCCCTCCACTTT.

The chain links TRBV18 to TRBJ1-2; the D gene is possibly TRBD1 (6 bases). The CDR3 length is 13 residues. CDR1 is KGHSH and CDR2 is LQKENI in the germline V gene. Between the trimmed V and J ends, which lost 0 bases and 4 bases, there was a span of 6 bases. CDR3 region: CASSPPTGYGYTF. The CDR3 DNA reads as TGTGCCAGCTCACCACCGACAGGCTATGGCTACACCTTC.

This clone was seen just once. Other DNA sequences within the sample encode an identical CDR3. The chain couples TRBV5-1 to TRBJ1-2; the match to TRBD1 covers 12 bases. CDR3 length equals 14 residues. V gave up 3 bases and J gave up 6 bases; unmatched junction bases: 3. The germline gives CDR1 SGHRS, CDR2 YFSETQ. The DNA for the CDR3 is TGCGCCAGCAGCTCGGGACAGGGGGCGCATGGCTACACCTTC. Protein: CASSSGQGAHGYTF.

CDR3 nucleotide sequence: TGCAGCGTAGGGACAGGAGGATACAATGAGCAGTTCTTC. As protein: CSVGTGGYNEQFF. The chain combines TRBV29-1 with TRBJ2-1; 8 positions match TRBD1. CDR1 is SQVTM and CDR2 is ANQGSEA in the germline V gene. This CDR3 has 13 amino acids. V shed 6 bases and J 4 bases; nucleotides not matched to a gene: 5.

The chain carries TRBV6-5 and TRBJ1-3, with D perhaps matching TRBD1 (5 bases). From germline, CDR1 is MNHEY and CDR2 SVGAGI. V lost 8 bases, J lost 4 bases, and 12 bases lay in between. The CDR3 has 13 residues. CDR3 sequence (DNA): TGTGCCAGCCAGGGATTTTCCGGAAACACCATATATTTT. Protein sequence: CASQGFSGNTIYF.